This T cell receptor (beta chain) was sequenced during a study of identical twins' blood T cells. Points from the study as a whole: Twins shared more top CDR3 clonotypes than unrelated donors did.

About this clonotype itself: The antigen is undetermined.

The CDR3 is made up of 15 amino acids. The V end was cut by 6 bases, the J end by 5 bases, with 17 bases between. Via MiXCR, TCRdb re-called the 5' RACE reads, giving one row per CDR3 protein. Here the sample spans a few hundred thousand distinct CDR3 sequences, about 28% being singletons. V is TRBV12-3 or TRBV12-4 and J is TRBJ2-1, with a weak D call TRBD1 (6 bases). The TCR originated in a woman aged 18-55 years in good health. Sequenced material: PBMCs. The CDR3 reads CASRPGQFTDNEQFF. The CDR3 bases are TGTGCCAGCAGGCCGGGACAATTTACGGACAATGAGCAGTTCTTC.